The TCR beta chain under discussion was sequenced for a study of CD8+ T cells in alopecia areata. Study-wide points: Clonality exceeded that of normal scalp in lesional scalp, most notably in alopecia totalis/universalis. Only one nonresponder was present, which leaves the link between baseline CD8+ expansion and response uncertain.

Reverse transcribed after extraction, RNA yielded cDNA as the sequencing template. Repertoires were generated with immunoSEQ multiplex PCR, while TCRdb's copy carries only in-frame clones and drops some. This sample has some 200,000 clones, with about 60% found just once. Stated treatment: oral pan-JAK inhibitor, 5-10 mg twice daily. Regarding this clone: Its target is unknown.

V dropped 0 bases and J dropped 6 bases, with 6 bases sitting between them. Germline CDR1 reads WNHNN; CDR2 reads SYGVQD (reference sequence). The CDR3 has 12 residues. Sequences were derived from CD8+ T cells sorted from blood, sampled at week 24, from a patient treated with tofacitinib. This clonotype was sampled from a human donor with alopecia areata. The V gene is TRBV10-1, the J gene TRBJ2-7; no clear D gene. The CDR3: CASSESFSEQYF. The CDR3 DNA reads as TGCGCCAGCAGTGAGTCGTTCTCCGAGCAGTACTTC.